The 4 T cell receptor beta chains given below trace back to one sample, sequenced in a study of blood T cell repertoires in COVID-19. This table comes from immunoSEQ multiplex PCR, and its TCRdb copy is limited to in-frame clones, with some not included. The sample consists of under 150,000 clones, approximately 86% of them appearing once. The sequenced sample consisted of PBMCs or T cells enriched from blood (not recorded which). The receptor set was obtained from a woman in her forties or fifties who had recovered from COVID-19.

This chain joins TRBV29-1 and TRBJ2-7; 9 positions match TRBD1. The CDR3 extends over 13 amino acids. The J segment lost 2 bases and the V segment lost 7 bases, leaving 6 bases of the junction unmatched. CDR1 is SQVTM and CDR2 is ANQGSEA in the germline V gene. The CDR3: CSARDRAAYEQYF. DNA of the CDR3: TGCAGCGCCCGGGACAGGGCGGCCTACGAGCAGTACTTC.

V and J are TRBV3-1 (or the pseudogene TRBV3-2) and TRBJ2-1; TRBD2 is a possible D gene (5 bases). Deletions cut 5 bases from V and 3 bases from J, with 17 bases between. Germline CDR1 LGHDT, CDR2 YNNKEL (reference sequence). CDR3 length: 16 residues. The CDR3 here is CASSTGLVGGYNEQFF. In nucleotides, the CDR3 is TGTGCCAGCAGCACTGGACTGGTGGGCGGCTACAATGAGCAGTTCTTC.

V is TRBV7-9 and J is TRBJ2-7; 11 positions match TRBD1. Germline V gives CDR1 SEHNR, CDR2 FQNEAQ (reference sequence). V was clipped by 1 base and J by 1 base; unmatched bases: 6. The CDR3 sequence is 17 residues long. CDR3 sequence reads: CASSLVVGTGGSYEQYF. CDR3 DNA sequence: TGTGCCAGCAGCTTAGTGGTTGGGACAGGGGGTTCCTACGAGCAGTACTTC.

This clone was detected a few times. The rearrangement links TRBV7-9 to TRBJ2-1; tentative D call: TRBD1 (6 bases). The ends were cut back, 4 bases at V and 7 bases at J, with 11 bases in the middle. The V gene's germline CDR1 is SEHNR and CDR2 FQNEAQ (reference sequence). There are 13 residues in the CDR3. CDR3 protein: CASSSGRGNEQFF. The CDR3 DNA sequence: TGTGCCAGCAGCTCTGGTAGGGGGAATGAGCAGTTCTTC.